This TCR beta chain was found in a study of cytomegalovirus exposure and HLA in healthy donors. Study as a whole: Caucasian-associated ancestry cluster membership applied to around 76% of 398 genotyped donors. Study observations and caveats: TCR beta sequences reportedly predicted most subjects' HLA-A and HLA-B alleles accurately. A later analysis found TCR association rates differed by HLA locus, highest for DRB1 and lowest for HLA-C.

This CDR3 is 14 amino acids long. V lost 3 bases, J lost 12 bases, and 18 bases lay in between. Germline CDR1 MNHEY, CDR2 SMNVEV (reference sequence). The PCR was carried out with 60 Vbeta primers and 13 Jbeta primers. TCRdb's table, derived via immunoSEQ multiplex PCR, lists solely in-frame clones and lacks some. In all, the sample yields about 160,000 clones. A note on this clone: Antigen specificity is unknown.

The clonotype was recovered from a woman aged 60 to 75 in good health and CMV-seronegative. This chain joins TRBV27 and TRBJ2-1, with D possibly being TRBD1 (6 bases). Sequenced sample: PBMCs. The CDR3 sequence is CASSLDSGANWQFF. The DNA for the CDR3 is TGTGCCAGCAGTTTGGATTCAGGGGCCAACTGGCAGTTCTTC.